This T cell receptor beta chain appears in the sequencing data of a study of T cell responses to AZD1222 COVID-19 vaccine. General study findings and limits: Spike-wide coverage was observed for vaccine-associated CD4 TCRs, with dominant responses at 160-218 and 743-854.

Of note for this clone: What it binds is not known.

Between the trimmed V and J ends, which lost 1 base and 0 bases, there was a span of 15 bases. Germline lookup yields CDR1 SEHNR and CDR2 FQNEAQ (reference sequence). CDR3 size: 17 residues. Assay: immunoSEQ multiplex PCR; the TCRdb copy retains only in-frame clones and omits some. This sample has roughly 150,000 clones; 90% occur once, and the top ten carry 1.5% to 2%. The receptor comes from an adult in good health. This specimen was peripheral blood, taken on day 0 of AZD1222 vaccination. The chain links TRBV7-9 to TRBJ1-2; tentative D call: TRBD1 (5 bases). CDR3 sequence: CASSLGISREANYGYTF. CDR3 DNA: TGTGCCAGCAGCTTAGGAATTTCCAGGGAAGCTAACTATGGCTACACCTTC.